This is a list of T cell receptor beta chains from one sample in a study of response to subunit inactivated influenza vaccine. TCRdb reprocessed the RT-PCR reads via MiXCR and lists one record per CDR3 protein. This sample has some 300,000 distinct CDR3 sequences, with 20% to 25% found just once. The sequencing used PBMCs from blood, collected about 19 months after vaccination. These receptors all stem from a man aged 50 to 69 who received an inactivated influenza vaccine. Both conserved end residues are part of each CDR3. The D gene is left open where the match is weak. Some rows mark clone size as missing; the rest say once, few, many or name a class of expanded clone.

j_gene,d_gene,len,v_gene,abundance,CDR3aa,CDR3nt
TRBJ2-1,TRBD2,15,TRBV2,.,CASSVTSATYNEQFF,TGTGCCAGCAGCGTTACTAGCGCTACCTACAATGAGCAGTTCTTC
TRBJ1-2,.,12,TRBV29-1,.,CSAETGPYGYTF,TGCAGCGCCGAGACAGGTCCCTATGGCTACACCTTC
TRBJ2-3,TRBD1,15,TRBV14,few,CASSPFGTGTDTQYF,TGTGCCAGCAGCCCATTCGGGACAGGGACAGATACGCAGTATTTT
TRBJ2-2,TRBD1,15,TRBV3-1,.,CASSQMTGITGELFF,TGTGCCAGCAGCCAAATGACAGGGATCACCGGGGAGCTGTTTTTT
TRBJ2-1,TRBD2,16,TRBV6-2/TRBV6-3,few,CASSSLLAGVKAEQFF,TGTGCCAGCAGTTCCCTACTAGCGGGAGTAAAAGCTGAGCAGTTCTTC
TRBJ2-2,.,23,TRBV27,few,CASSLSLAADPVRGPLSGGELFF,TGTGCCAGCAGTTTATCCCTTGCAGCGGACCCTGTAAGGGGCCCCCTATCCGGCGGGGAGCTGTTTTTT
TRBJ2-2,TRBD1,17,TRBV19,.,CASSSSFRDRGSGELFF,TGTGCCAGTAGTTCCAGCTTCCGGGACAGGGGTTCCGGGGAGCTGTTTTTT
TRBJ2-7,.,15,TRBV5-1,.,CASRQSYGEAYEQYF,TGCGCCAGCAGACAATCATACGGGGAGGCCTACGAGCAGTACTTC
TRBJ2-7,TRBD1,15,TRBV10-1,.,CASSAYRGSGYEQYF,TGCGCCAGCAGTGCATACAGGGGTAGTGGATACGAGCAGTACTTC
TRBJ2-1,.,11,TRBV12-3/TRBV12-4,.,CASSLSREQFF,TGTGCCAGCAGTTTATCCCGTGAGCAGTTCTTC
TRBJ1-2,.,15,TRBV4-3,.,CASSQDLKGNYGYTF,TGCGCCAGCAGCCAAGATTTGAAAGGGAACTATGGCTACACCTTC
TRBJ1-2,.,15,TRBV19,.,CASSIDRLDLGGYTF,TGTGCCAGTAGTATAGATCGGCTCGATTTGGGAGGCTACACCTTC
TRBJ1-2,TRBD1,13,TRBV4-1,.,CASSPQGALGYTF,TGCGCCAGCAGCCCTCAGGGGGCGCTGGGCTACACCTTC
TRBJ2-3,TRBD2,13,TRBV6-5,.,CASSYHGLATQYF,TGTGCCAGCAGTTACCATGGACTAGCTACGCAGTATTTT
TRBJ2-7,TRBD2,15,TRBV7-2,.,CASSLGLAGEYEQYF,TGTGCCAGCAGCCTAGGACTAGCGGGAGAATACGAGCAGTACTTC